Given below is one T cell receptor beta chain in context. The sample is drawn from a study of CD8+CD57+ T cells in acquired aplastic anemia. It was genomic DNA that served as the template for profiling TCR beta VDJ and CDR3. TCRdb re-called the reads through MiXCR, storing one row per CDR3 protein. Among some 170,000 distinct CDR3 sequences listed, 45% to 55% were seen once. The ends were cut back, 0 bases at V and 11 bases at J, with 27 bases in the middle. Germline CDR1 is DFQATT and CDR2 is SNEGSKA (reference sequence). This CDR3 region has 17 residues. The sequenced patients had an expansion of CD8+CD57+ cells seen by flow cytometry.

Sequencing input: sorted CD4+, CD8+, or CD8+CD57+ T cells (not recorded which) from PBMCs. This chain uses TRBV20-1 with TRBJ2-3; the D gene is possibly TRBD2 (6 bases). This TCR came from a human donor with aplastic anemia. CDR3 protein: CSARDEWGAGRARGQYF. The CDR3, as DNA: TGCAGTGCTAGAGATGAGTGGGGAGCGGGCAGGGCGCGAGGGCAGTATTTT.